This TCR beta chain appears in the sequencing data of a study of T-cell memory formation after mild COVID-19. Libraries for TCRalpha and TCRbeta carried sample barcodes and unique molecular identifiers via 5'RACE. TCRdb independently ran MiXCR on the 5' RACE reads; one entry per CDR3 protein. The table includes hundreds of thousands of distinct CDR3 sequences, around 21% detected once. CDR3 size: 15 residues. Germline V gene sequence: CDR1 MNHNS, CDR2 SASEGT. With 8 bases removed from V and 8 bases from J, the gap between germline ends came to 24 bases. This clonotype was found a few times. Its antigen is not identified. General study findings and limits: The study found contracting CD4+ clones mainly in CM and EM and contracting CD8+ clones in EMRA. Later expanders leaned CD4+, whereas clones that contracted between day 15 and 85 were balanced CD4/CD8. Pre-infection memory carried some responding clones, suggesting that cross-reactive memory joined.

The V and J genes are TRBV6-1 and TRBJ1-2; D is unclear. Material for sequencing was PBMCs or a T cell subset sorted from them (not recorded which). The TCR comes from an adult woman who had mild COVID-19 (a few samples of this study predate the infection). Cell type and time point are not known. The CDR3 DNA reads TGTGCCAGCTGTTCTGGGGTGGACCGAGTTGAAGGCTACACCTTC. It yields the protein CASCSGVDRVEGYTF.